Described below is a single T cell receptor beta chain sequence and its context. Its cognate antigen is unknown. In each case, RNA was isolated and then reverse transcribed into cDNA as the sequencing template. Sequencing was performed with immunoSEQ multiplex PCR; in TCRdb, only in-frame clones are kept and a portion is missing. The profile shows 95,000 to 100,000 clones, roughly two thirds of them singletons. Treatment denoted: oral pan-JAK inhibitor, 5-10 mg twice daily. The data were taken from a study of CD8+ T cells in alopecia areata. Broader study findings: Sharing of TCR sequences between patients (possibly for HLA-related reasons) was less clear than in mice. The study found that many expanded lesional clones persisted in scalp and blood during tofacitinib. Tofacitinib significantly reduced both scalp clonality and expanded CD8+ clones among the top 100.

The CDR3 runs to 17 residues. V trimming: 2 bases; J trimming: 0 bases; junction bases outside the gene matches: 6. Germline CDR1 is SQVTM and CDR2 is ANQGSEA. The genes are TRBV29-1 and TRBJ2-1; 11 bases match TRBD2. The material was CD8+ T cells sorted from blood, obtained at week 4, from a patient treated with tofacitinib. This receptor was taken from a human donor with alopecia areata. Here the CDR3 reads CSVELTSGGFSYNEQFF. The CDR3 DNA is TGCAGCGTTGAACTTACTAGCGGGGGCTTCTCCTACAATGAGCAGTTCTTC.